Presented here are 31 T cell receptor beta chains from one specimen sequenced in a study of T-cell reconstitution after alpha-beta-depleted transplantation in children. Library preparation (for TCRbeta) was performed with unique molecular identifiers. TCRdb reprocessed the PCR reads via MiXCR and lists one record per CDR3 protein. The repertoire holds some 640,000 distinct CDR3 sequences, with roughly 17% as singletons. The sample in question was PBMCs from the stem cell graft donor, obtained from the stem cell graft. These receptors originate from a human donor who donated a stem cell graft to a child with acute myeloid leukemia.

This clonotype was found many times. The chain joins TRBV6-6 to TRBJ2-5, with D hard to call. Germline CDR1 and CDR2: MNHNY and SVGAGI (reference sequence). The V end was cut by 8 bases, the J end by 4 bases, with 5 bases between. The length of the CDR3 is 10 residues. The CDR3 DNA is TGTGCCAGCCGGGCAGAGACCCAGTACTTC. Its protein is CASRAETQYF.

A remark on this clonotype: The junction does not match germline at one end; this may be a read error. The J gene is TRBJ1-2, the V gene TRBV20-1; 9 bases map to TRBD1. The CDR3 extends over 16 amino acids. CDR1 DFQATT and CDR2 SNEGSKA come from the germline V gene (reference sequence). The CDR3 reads CCARDRVIHANYGYTF. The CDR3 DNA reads TGCTGTGCTAGGGACAGGGTTATTCATGCTAACTATGGCTACACCTTC.

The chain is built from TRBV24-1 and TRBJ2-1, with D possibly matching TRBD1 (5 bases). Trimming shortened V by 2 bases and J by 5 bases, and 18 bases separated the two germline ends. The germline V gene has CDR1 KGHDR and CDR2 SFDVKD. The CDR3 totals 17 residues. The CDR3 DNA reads TGTGCCACCAGTGATTATTCGGACACGACCTTAAACAATGAGCAGTTCTTC. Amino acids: CATSDYSDTTLNNEQFF.

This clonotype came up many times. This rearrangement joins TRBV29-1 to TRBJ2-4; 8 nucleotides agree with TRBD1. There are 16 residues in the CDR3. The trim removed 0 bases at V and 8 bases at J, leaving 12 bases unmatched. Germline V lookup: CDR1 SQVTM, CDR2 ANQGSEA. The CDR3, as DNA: TGCAGCGTTGAAGAACGGCAGGGGGCACCTAGGCACATTCAGTACTTC. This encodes CSVEERQGAPRHIQYF.

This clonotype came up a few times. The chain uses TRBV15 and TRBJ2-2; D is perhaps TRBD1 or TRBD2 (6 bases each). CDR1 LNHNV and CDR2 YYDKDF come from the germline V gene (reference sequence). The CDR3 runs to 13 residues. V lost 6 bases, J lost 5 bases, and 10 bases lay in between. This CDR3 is CATSRGRTGELFF. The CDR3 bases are TGTGCCACCAGTAGGGGGAGGACCGGGGAGCTGTTTTTT.

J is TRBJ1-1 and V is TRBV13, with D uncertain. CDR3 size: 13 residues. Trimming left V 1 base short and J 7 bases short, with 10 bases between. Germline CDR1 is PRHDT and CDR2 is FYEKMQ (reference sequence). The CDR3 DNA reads TGTGCCAGCAGCTTAGCCCCATCGGATGAAGCTTTCTTT. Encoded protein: CASSLAPSDEAFF.

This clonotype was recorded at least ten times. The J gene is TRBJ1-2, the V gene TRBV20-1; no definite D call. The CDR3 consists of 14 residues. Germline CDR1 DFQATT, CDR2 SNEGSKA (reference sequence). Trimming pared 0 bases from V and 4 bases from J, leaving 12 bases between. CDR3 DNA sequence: TGCAGTGCTAGAGATGGCCAGGAAGTCTATGGCTACACCTTC. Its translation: CSARDGQEVYGYTF.

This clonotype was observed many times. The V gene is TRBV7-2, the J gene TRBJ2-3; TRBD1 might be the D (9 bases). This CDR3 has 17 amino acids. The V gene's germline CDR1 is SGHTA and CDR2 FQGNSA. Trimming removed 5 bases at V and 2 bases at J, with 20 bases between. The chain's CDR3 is CASSPLSGTGSTDTQYF. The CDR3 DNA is TGTGCCAGCAGCCCTCTTAGCGGGACAGGGTCCACAGATACGCAGTATTTT.

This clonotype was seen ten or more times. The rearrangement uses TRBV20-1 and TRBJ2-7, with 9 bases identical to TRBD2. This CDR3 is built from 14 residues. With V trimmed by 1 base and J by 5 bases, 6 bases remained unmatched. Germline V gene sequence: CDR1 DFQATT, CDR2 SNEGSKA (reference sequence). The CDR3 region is CSARVLAGSNEQYF. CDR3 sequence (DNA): TGCAGTGCTAGAGTGCTAGCGGGGTCCAACGAGCAGTACTTC.

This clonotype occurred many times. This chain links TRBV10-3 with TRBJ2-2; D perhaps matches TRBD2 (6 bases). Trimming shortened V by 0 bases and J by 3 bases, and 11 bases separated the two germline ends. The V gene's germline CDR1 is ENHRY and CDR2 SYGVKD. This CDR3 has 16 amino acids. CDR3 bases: TGTGCCATCAGTGAGTCCGACGGGACTTACACCGGGGAGCTGTTTTTT. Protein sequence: CAISESDGTYTGELFF.

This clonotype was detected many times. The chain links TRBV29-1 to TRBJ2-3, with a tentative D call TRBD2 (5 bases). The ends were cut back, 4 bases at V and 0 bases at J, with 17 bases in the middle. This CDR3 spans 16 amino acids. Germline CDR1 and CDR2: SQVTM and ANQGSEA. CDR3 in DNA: TGCAGCGTTGCAAGCGGCCCGAACCTTAGCACAGATACGCAGTATTTT. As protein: CSVASGPNLSTDTQYF.

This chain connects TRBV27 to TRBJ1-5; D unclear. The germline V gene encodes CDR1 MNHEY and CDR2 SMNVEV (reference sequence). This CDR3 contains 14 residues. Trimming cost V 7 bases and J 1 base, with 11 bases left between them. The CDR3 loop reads CASKGQASNQPQHF. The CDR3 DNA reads TGTGCCAGCAAAGGGCAGGCGAGCAATCAGCCCCAGCATTTT.

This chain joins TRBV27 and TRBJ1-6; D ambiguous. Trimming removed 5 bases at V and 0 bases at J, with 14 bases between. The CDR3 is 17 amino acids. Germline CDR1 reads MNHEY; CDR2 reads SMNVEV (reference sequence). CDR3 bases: TGTGCCAGCAGTCCCCAAGGCCAGAGCTCCTATAATTCACCCCTCCACTTT. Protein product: CASSPQGQSSYNSPLHF.

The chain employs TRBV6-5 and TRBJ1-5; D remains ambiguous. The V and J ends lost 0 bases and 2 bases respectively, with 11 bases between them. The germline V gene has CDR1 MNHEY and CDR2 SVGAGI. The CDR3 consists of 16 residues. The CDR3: CASSYSGMAGNQPQHF. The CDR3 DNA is TGTGCCAGCAGTTACTCGGGAATGGCGGGCAATCAGCCCCAGCATTTT.

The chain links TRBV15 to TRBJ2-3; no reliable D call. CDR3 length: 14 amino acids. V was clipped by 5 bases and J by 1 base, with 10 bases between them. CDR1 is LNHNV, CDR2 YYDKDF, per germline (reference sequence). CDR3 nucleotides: TGTGCCACCAGCTCTTCGACGGGCACAGATACGCAGTATTTT. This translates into CATSSSTGTDTQYF.

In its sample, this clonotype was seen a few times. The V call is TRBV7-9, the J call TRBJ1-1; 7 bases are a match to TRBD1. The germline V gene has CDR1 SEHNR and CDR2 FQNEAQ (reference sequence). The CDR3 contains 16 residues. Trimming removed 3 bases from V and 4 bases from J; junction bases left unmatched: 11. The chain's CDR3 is CASSFPGYRGGTEAFF. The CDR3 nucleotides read TGTGCCAGCAGCTTTCCCGGCTACAGGGGAGGCACTGAAGCTTTCTTT.

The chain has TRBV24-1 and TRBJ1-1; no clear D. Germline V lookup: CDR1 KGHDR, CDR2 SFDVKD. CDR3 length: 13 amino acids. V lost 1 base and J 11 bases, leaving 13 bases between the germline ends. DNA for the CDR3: TGTGCCACCAGTGATTTTGACGGAGGGCATGCTTTCTTT. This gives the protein CATSDFDGGHAFF.

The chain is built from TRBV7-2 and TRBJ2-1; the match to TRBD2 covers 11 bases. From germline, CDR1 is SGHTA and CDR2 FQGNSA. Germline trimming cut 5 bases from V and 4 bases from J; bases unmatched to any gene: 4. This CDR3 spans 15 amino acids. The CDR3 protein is CASSRGLAAYNEQFF. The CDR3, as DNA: TGTGCCAGCAGCCGGGGACTAGCGGCGTACAATGAGCAGTTCTTC.

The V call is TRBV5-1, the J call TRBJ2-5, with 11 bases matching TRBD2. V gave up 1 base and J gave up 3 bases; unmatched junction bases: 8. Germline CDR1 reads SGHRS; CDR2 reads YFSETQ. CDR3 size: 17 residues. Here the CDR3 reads CASSLFSGGAWEETQYF. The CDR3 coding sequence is TGCGCCAGCAGCTTGTTTAGCGGGGGGGCCTGGGAAGAGACCCAGTACTTC.

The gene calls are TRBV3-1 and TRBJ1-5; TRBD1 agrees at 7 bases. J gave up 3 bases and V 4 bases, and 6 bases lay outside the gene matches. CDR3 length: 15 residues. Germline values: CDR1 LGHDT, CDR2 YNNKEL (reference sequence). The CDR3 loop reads CASSLRDSPNQPQHF. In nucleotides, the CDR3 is TGTGCCAGCAGCCTCCGGGACAGCCCCAATCAGCCCCAGCATTTT.

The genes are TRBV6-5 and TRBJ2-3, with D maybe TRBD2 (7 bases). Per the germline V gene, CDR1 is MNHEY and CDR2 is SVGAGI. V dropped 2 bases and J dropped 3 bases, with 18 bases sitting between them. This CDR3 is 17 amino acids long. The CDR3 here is CASSYGGGRGGTDTQYF. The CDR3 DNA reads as TGTGCCAGCAGTTACGGGGGGGGCCGCGGGGGTACAGATACGCAGTATTTT.

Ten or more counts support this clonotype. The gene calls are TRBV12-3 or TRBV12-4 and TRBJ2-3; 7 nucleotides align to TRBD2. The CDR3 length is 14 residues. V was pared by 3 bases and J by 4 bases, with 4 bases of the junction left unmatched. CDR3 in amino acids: CASSFGGGSDTQYF. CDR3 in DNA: TGTGCCAGCAGTTTTGGGGGGGGGTCAGATACGCAGTATTTT.

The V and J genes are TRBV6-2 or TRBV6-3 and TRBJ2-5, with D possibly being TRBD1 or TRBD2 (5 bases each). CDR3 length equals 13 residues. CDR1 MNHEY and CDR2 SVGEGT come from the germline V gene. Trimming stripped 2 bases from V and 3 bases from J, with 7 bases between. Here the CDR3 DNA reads TGTGCCAGCAGTTACAGGGGAGAAGAGACCCAGTACTTC. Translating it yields CASSYRGEETQYF.

The CDR3 loop reads CSASTVGGGTSTDTQYF. DNA of the CDR3: TGCAGTGCTAGTACGGTCGGGGGGGGTACTAGCACAGATACGCAGTATTTT. The chain recombines TRBV20-1 with TRBJ2-3, with 8 bases that match TRBD2. CDR3 length equals 17 residues. Per germline, CDR1 DFQATT and CDR2 SNEGSKA (reference sequence). With 3 bases clipped from V and 0 bases from J, the junction kept 11 bases outside the gene matches.

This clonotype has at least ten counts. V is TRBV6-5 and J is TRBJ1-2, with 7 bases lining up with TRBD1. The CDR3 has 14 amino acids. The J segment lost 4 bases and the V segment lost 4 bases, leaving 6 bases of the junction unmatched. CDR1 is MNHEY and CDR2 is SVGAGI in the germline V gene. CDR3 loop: CASSSGQEAYGYTF. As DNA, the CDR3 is TGTGCCAGCAGTTCTGGACAGGAGGCCTATGGCTACACCTTC.

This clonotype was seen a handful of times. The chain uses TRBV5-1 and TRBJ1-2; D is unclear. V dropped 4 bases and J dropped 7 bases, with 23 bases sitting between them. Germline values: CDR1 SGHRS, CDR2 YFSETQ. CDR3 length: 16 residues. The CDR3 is CASSLRVSNKTGGYTF. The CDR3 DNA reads TGCGCCAGCAGCCTCCGGGTTTCTAACAAGACTGGTGGCTACACCTTC.

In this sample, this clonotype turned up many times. The CDR3 DNA reads TGTGCCACTCGCGGGGGGGCCGGAGATGAGCAGTTCTTC. It translates to CATRGGAGDEQFF. The chain carries TRBV6-1 and TRBJ2-1; 9 positions match TRBD2. V lost 10 bases, J lost 8 bases, and 9 bases stayed unmatched. This CDR3 has 13 residues. Germline CDR1 MNHNS, CDR2 SASEGT.

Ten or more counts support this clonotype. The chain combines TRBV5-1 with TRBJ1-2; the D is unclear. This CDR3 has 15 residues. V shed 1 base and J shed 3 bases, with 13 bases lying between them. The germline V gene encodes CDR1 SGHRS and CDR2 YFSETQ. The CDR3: CASSLSREVDYGYTF. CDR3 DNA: TGCGCCAGCAGCTTGTCTAGGGAGGTAGACTATGGCTACACCTTC.

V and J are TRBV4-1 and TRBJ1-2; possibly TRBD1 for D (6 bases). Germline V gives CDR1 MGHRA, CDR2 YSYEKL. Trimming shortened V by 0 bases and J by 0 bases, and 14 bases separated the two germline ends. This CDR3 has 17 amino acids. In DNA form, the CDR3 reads TGCGCCAGCAGCCAAGACCCACCCCGACAGGCTAACTATGGCTACACCTTC. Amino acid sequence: CASSQDPPRQANYGYTF.

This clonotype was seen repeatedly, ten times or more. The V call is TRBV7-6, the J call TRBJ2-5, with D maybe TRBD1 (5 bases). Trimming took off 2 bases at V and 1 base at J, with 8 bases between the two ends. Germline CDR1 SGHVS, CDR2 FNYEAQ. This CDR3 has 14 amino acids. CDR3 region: CASSLSGIQETQYF. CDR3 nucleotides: TGTGCCAGCAGCTTATCAGGGATCCAAGAGACCCAGTACTTC.

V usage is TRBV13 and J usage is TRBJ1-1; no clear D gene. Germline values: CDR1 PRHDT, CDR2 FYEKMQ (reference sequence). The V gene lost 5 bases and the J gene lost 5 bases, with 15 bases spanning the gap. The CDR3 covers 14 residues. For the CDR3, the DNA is TGTGCCAGCAGCCTCGGTGGGTTTGGGACTGAAGCTTTCTTT. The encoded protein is CASSLGGFGTEAFF.